These T cell receptor beta chains were read from a single sample in a study of blood T cell repertoires in COVID-19. Generated by immunoSEQ multiplex PCR, the TCRdb table keeps only in-frame clones and is missing some. This sample carries about 210,000 clones, about 76% of them seen once, and the ten largest clones take more than 8.5%. Sequenced sample: PBMCs or T cells enriched from blood (not recorded which). The receptor set was obtained from a woman aged 45-59 years with acute COVID-19. Both conserved end residues are part of each CDR3. Fields, in order: clone size, V gene, J gene, D gene, CDR3 protein, CDR3 DNA. The D gene is left open where the match is weak. The size of a clone is reported for some rows only, either as once, few or many, or as a class for expanded clones.

size: .; V: TRBV6-2/TRBV6-3; J: TRBJ2-2; D: .; CDR3: CASSAPLVPGELFF; DNA: TGTGCCAGCAGTGCACCCCTAGTACCCGGGGAGCTGTTTTTT
size: .; V: TRBV18; J: TRBJ1-1; D: .; CDR3: CASSPDWNTEAFF; DNA: TGTGCCAGCTCCCCTGACTGGAACACTGAAGCTTTCTTT
size: .; V: TRBV19; J: TRBJ1-2; D: TRBD1; CDR3: CASSISGTATTHGYTF; DNA: TGTGCCAGTAGTATATCAGGGACAGCGACGACTCATGGCTACACCTTC
size: once; V: TRBV4-3; J: TRBJ1-2; D: .; CDR3: CASSQTGRFSGYTF; DNA: TGCGCCAGCAGTCAAACCGGGAGGTTTAGCGGCTACACCTTC
size: .; V: TRBV5-4; J: TRBJ1-2; D: TRBD1; CDR3: CASSEGQGYGYTF; DNA: TGTGCCAGCAGCGAGGGACAGGGGTATGGCTACACCTTC
size: .; V: TRBV7-9; J: TRBJ2-3; D: .; CDR3: CASSFSLPSDTQYF; DNA: TGTGCCAGCAGCTTCTCCCTTCCTTCAGATACGCAGTATTTT
size: few; V: TRBV19; J: TRBJ1-6; D: .; CDR3: CASSIGELGSPLHF; DNA: TGTGCCAGTAGTATTGGAGAACTAGGTTCACCCCTCCACTTT
size: .; V: TRBV28; J: TRBJ2-1; D: TRBD1; CDR3: CASRPGQDYNEQFF; DNA: TGTGCCAGCAGGCCGGGACAGGACTACAATGAGCAGTTCTTC
size: few; V: TRBV30; J: TRBJ1-5; D: TRBD1; CDR3: CAWQTGDGQPQHF; DNA: TGTGCCTGGCAAACAGGGGACGGTCAGCCCCAGCATTTT
size: few; V: TRBV6-6; J: TRBJ2-1; D: .; CDR3: CASSYDTYNEQFF; DNA: TGTGCCAGCAGTTACGACACCTACAATGAGCAGTTCTTC
size: .; V: TRBV2; J: TRBJ2-2; D: .; CDR3: CAGRTQNTGELFF; DNA: TGTGCCGGCCGAACACAGAACACCGGGGAGCTGTTTTTT
size: few; V: TRBV7-9; J: TRBJ1-1; D: .; CDR3: CASSFGEKNTEAFF; DNA: TGTGCCAGCAGCTTTGGGGAGAAGAACACTGAAGCTTTCTTT
size: .; V: TRBV10-3; J: TRBJ1-2; D: TRBD1; CDR3: CAIRNSGTGIVNYGYTF; DNA: TGTGCCATCAGGAACTCCGGGACAGGGATTGTCAACTATGGCTACACCTTC
size: .; V: TRBV5-5; J: TRBJ2-5; D: TRBD1; CDR3: CASSWAYGGTGQETQYF; DNA: TGTGCCAGCAGCTGGGCTTACGGCGGGACAGGCCAAGAGACCCAGTACTTC
size: once; V: TRBV18; J: TRBJ2-1; D: .; CDR3: CASSPQGIRITGYNEQFF; DNA: TGTGCCAGCTCACCACAGGGGATAAGGATTACAGGGTACAATGAGCAGTTCTTC
size: .; V: TRBV24-1; J: TRBJ2-1; D: TRBD2; CDR3: CATSAPGLAGVGEQFF; DNA: TGTGCCACCAGTGCCCCAGGACTAGCGGGAGTAGGAGAGCAGTTCTTC
size: .; V: TRBV20-1; J: TRBJ1-2; D: .; CDR3: CSASGNYGYTF; DNA: TGCAGTGCATCAGGGAACTATGGCTACACCTTC
size: .; V: TRBV27; J: TRBJ2-1; D: .; CDR3: CASSFGGLAWDEQFF; DNA: TGTGCCAGCAGTTTCGGTGGACTTGCTTGGGATGAGCAGTTCTTC
size: .; V: TRBV4-2; J: TRBJ2-3; D: TRBD2; CDR3: CASSPVAGDTQYF; DNA: TGTGCCAGCAGCCCTGTAGCGGGAGATACGCAGTATTTT
size: .; V: TRBV11-2; J: TRBJ2-7; D: TRBD2; CDR3: CASSSGGAYEQYF; DNA: TGTGCCAGCAGTAGCGGGGGGGCCTACGAGCAGTACTTC